This is a list of T cell receptor beta chains from one sample in a study of cytomegalovirus exposure and HLA in healthy donors. The method was immunoSEQ multiplex PCR; TCRdb's version includes in-frame clones alone and lacks a portion of them. The table records about 95,000 clones, 65% to 90% of them present only once. Material for sequencing was PBMCs. The receptors come from a woman in her 70s in good health and CMV-seropositive. Each CDR3 is given with its conserved first and last residue. The D gene is left open where the match is weak. Size is stated for part of the rows, as once, few or many counts, or as a class when the clone is expanded.

TRBJ2-7,NA,once,TRBV28,TGTGCCACCGGCCAGGGGCAAAACTACGAGCAGTACTTC,CATGQGQNYEQYF
TRBJ2-7,NA,NA,TRBV7-2,TGTGCCAGCAGCTCCTTTACCGACTCCTACGAGCAGTACTTC,CASSSFTDSYEQYF
TRBJ1-2,NA,NA,TRBV18,TGTGCCAGCTCACCACCCCGGACAGACCGCGGCTACACCTTC,CASSPPRTDRGYTF
TRBJ1-1,NA,once,TRBV29-1,TGCAGCGCTGAACGGGTACAAGGGGCCACTGAAGCTTTCTTT,CSAERVQGATEAFF
TRBJ2-5,TRBD2,NA,TRBV5-1,TGCGCCAGCACCAGCGGGACTAGCGGACAAGAGACCCAGTACTTC,CASTSGTSGQETQYF
TRBJ1-2,TRBD1,NA,TRBV15,TGTGCCACCAGCAGAGATCTCTACGGGACAGCAGGTGGCTACACCTTC,CATSRDLYGTAGGYTF
TRBJ1-4,TRBD1,NA,TRBV7-8,TGTGCCAGCAGCCTCTCGCGGACAGGGCGGGCGGAAAAACTGTTTTTT,CASSLSRTGRAEKLFF
TRBJ1-2,TRBD1,NA,TRBV28,TGTGCCAGCAGTCTAATTGGGGTCGCGGGACAGGGCGCCTGTACCTTC,CASSLIGVAGQGACTF
TRBJ2-7,TRBD2,NA,TRBV5-1,TGCGCCAGCAGCTCCAGCGTTGGGACTACCTACGAGCAGTACTTC,CASSSSVGTTYEQYF
TRBJ1-2,NA,NA,TRBV29-1,TGCAGCGTGAGTTACCTCTATGGCTACACCTTC,CSVSYLYGYTF
TRBJ1-3,NA,NA,TRBV5-6,TGTGCCAGCAGCTCGGGGGCTGGAAACACCATATATTTT,CASSSGAGNTIYF
TRBJ1-2,NA,NA,TRBV19,TGTGCCAGTAGTATAGATCTAGCCGGGTCAAGGGGCTACACCTTC,CASSIDLAGSRGYTF
TRBJ2-2,TRBD1,NA,TRBV2,TGTGCCAGCAGTGGGACAGGGTTGCGTCCCGGGGAGCTGTTTTTT,CASSGTGLRPGELFF
TRBJ2-3,TRBD1,NA,TRBV19,TGTGCCAGTACCCAGTCCCAGGGACAGGGGATAGATACGCAGTATTTT,CASTQSQGQGIDTQYF
TRBJ2-7,NA,few,TRBV7-2,TGTGCCAGCAGCTTAGCTACCTACGAGCAGTACTTC,CASSLATYEQYF
TRBJ2-7,TRBD1,NA,TRBV29-1,TGCAGCGTAAAGTTAGGGGGACAGCTAAGCTCCTACGAGCAGTACTTC,CSVKLGGQLSSYEQYF
TRBJ1-6,NA,NA,TRBV19,TGTGCCAGTTCATGGGGAGGGCGGCAAGGATCACCCCTCCACTTT,CASSWGGRQGSPLHF
TRBJ1-3,NA,NA,TRBV29-1,TGCAGCGTTGGCGGCTCTGGAAACACCATATATTTT,CSVGGSGNTIYF
TRBJ2-7,TRBD1,NA,TRBV29-1,TGCAGCGTCCGGGACAGGAATAAGTACGACGAGCAGTACTTC,CSVRDRNKYDEQYF
TRBJ2-1,TRBD1,NA,TRBV6-5,TGTGCCAGCAGTTACACCTGGACAGGGAGCTATGAGCAGTTCTTC,CASSYTWTGSYEQFF